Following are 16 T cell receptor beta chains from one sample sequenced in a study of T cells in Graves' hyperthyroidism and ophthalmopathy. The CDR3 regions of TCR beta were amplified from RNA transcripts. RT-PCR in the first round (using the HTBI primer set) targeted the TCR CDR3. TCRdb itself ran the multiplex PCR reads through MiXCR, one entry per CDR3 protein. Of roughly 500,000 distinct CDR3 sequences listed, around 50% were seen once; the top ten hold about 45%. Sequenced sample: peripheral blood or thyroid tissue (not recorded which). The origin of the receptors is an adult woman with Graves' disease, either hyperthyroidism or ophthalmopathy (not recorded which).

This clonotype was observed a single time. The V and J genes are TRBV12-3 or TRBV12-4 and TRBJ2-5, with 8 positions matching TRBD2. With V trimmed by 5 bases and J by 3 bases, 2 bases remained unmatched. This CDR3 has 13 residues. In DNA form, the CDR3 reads TGTGCCAGCAGTAGCGGGAGTAAAGAGACCCAGTACTTC. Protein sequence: CASSSGSKETQYF.

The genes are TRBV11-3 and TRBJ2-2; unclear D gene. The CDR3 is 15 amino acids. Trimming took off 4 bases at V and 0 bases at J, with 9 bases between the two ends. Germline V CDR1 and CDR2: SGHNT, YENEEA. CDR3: CASSSRLANTGELFF. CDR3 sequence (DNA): TGTGCCAGCAGCTCCCGACTTGCGAACACCGGGGAGCTGTTTTTT.

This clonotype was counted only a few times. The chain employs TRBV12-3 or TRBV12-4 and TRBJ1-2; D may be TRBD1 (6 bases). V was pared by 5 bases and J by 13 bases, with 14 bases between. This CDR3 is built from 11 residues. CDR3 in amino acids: CASSPTGSVTF. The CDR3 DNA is TGTGCCAGCAGTCCAACAGGGTCCGTCACCTTC.

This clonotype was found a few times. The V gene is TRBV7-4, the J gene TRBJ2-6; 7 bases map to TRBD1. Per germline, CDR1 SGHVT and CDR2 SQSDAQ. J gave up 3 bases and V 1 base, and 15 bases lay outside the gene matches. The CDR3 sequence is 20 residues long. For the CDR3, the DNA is TGTGCCAGCAGCTTAGAATCCCAACAGGGGAGTACAGGTGGGGCCAACGTCCTGACTTTC. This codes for CASSLESQQGSTGGANVLTF.

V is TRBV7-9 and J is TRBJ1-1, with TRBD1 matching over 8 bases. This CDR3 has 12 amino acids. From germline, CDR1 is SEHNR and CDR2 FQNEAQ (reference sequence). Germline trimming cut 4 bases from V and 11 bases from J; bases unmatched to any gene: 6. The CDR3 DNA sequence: TGTGCCAGCAGCTCACCGGGACAGGTTGCTTTCTTT. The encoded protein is CASSSPGQVAFF.

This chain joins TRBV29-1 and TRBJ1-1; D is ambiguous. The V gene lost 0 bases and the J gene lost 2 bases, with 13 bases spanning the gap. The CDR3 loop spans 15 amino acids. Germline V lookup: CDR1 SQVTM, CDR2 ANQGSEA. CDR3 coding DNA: TGCAGCGTTGAAGATCGTGGACGCTTAAACACTGAAGCTTTCTTT. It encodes CSVEDRGRLNTEAFF. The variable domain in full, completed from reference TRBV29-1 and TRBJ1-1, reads SAVISQKPSRDICQRGTSLTIQCQVDSQVTMMFWYRQQPGQSLTLIATANQGSEATYESGFVIDKFPISRPNLTFSTLTVSNMSPEDSSIYLCSVEDRGRLNTEAFFGQGTRLTVV.

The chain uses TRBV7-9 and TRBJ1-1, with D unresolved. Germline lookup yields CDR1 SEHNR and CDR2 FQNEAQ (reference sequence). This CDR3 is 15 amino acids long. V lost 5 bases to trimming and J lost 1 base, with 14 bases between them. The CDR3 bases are TGTGCCAGCAGCCCTCAGGAGGGTAGGAACACTGAAGCTTTCTTT. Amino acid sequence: CASSPQEGRNTEAFF.

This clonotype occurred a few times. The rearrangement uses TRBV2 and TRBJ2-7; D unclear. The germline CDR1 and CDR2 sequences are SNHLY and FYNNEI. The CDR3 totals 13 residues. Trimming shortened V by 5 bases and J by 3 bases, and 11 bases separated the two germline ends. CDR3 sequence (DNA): TGTGCCAGCAGTTACCGACGGTTCTACGAGCAGTACTTC. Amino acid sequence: CASSYRRFYEQYF.

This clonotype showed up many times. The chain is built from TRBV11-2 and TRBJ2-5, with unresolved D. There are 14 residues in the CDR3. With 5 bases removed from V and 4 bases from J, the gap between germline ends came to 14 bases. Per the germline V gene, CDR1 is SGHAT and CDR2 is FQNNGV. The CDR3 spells CASSPTRSGETQYF. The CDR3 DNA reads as TGTGCCAGCAGCCCCACTCGAAGTGGAGAGACCCAGTACTTC.

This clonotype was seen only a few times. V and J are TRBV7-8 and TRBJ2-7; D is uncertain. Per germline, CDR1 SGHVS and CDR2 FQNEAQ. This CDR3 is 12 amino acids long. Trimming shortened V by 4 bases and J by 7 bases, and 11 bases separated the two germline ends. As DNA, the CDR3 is TGTGCCAGCAGCTGGACGGTATGGGAGCAGTACTTC. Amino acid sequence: CASSWTVWEQYF.

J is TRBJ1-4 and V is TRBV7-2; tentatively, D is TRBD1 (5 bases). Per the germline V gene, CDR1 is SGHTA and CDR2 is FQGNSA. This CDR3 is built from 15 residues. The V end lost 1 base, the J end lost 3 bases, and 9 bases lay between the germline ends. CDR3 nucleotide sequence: TGTGCCAGCAGCTTAGACGGGGCCGCTAATGAAAAACTGTTTTTT. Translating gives CASSLDGAANEKLFF.

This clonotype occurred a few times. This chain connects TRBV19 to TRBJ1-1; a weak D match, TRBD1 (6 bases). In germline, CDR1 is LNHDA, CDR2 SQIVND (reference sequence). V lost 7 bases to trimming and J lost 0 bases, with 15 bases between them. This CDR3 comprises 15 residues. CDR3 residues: CASTPRGNMNTEAFF. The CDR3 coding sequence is TGTGCCAGTACCCCCAGGGGCAACATGAACACTGAAGCTTTCTTT.

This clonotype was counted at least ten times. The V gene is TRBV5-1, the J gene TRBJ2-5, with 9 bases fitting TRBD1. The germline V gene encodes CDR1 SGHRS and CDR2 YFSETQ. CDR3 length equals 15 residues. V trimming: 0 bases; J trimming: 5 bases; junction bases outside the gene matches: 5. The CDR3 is CASSLAWTGEETQYF. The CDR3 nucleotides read TGCGCCAGCAGCTTGGCCTGGACAGGGGAGGAGACCCAGTACTTC.

The DNA of the CDR3 is TGTGCCACCAGCAGAGATCCGACCGACACTGAAGCTTTCTTT. It is translated as CATSRDPTDTEAFF. The rearrangement uses TRBV15 and TRBJ1-1, with D unresolved. The V end was cut by 0 bases, the J end by 3 bases, with 8 bases between. The germline CDR1 and CDR2 sequences are LNHNV and YYDKDF (reference sequence). This CDR3 has 14 amino acids.

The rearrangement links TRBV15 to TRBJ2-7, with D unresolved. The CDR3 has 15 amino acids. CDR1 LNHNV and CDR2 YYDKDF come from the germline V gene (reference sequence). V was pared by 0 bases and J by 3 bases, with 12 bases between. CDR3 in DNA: TGTGCCACCAGCAGAGATACAGCGACAAACTACGAGCAGTACTTC. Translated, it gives CATSRDTATNYEQYF.

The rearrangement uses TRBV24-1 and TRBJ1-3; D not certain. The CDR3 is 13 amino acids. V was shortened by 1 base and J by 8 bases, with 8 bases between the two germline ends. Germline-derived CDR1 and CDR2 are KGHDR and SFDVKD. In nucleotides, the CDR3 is TGTGCCACCAGTGATTTTTTACGAGACACCATATATTTT. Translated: CATSDFLRDTIYF.